This T cell receptor beta chain was identified in a study of preoperative IRX-2 immunotherapy in early breast cancer. Treatment indicated: preoperative locoregional IRX-2 cytokine immunotherapy. Samples came from a phase Ib trial of preoperative locoregional IRX-2 cytokine immunotherapy. The length of the CDR3 is 15 residues. The germline V gene has CDR1 MDHEN and CDR2 SYDVKM. The trim removed 6 bases at V and 3 bases at J, leaving 2 bases unmatched. The table came from immunoSEQ multiplex PCR; TCRdb's copy has only in-frame clones and leaves some out. The sample contains under 40,000 clones, roughly 95% of which appear only once.

The biological material was taken from a patient treated with IRX-2 immunotherapy. This chain connects TRBV28 to TRBJ2-1; 13 nucleotides align to TRBD2. This receptor was obtained from a human donor with breast cancer. CDR3 region: CASRLAGGGYNEQFF. The CDR3 region has the DNA TGTGCCAGCAGACTAGCGGGAGGGGGCTACAATGAGCAGTTCTTC.